This TCR beta chain was recorded in a study of HIV-infected patients and healthy controls. This clonotype was counted a few times. The CDR3 sequence is 14 residues long. V lost 6 bases and J 2 bases, leaving 14 bases between the germline ends. Germline CDR1 reads DFQATT; CDR2 reads SNEGSKA (reference sequence). MiXCR, applied by TCRdb to the 5' RACE reads, yields one record per CDR3 protein. The table lists roughly 20,000 distinct CDR3 sequences, approximately 16% of them singletons. The rearrangement joins TRBV20-1 to TRBJ1-3; D might be TRBD1 (5 bases). The specimen sequenced was CD8+ T cells from blood. This TCR derives from a human donor in good health. This CDR3 reads CSAVWGGTGNTIYF. For the CDR3, the DNA is TGCAGTGCGGTTTGGGGGGGAACTGGAAACACCATATATTTT.